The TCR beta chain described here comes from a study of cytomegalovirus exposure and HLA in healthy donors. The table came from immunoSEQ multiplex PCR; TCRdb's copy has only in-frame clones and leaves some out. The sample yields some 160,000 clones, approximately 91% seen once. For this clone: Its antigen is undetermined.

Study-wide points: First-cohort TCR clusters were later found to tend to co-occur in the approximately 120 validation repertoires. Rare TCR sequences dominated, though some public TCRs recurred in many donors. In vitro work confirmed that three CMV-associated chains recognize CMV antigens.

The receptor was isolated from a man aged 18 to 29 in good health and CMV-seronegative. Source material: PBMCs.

CDR3 region: CASSQTSGGIFYEQYF. The CDR3 DNA reads TGTGCCAGCAGCCAGACTAGCGGGGGCATATTCTACGAGCAGTACTTC. The chain links TRBV9 to TRBJ2-7, with 12 bases matching TRBD2. The germline CDR1 and CDR2 sequences are SGDLS and YYNGEE. This CDR3 contains 16 residues. Trimming at V came to 4 bases and at J to 3 bases, leaving 8 bases not matched to a gene.